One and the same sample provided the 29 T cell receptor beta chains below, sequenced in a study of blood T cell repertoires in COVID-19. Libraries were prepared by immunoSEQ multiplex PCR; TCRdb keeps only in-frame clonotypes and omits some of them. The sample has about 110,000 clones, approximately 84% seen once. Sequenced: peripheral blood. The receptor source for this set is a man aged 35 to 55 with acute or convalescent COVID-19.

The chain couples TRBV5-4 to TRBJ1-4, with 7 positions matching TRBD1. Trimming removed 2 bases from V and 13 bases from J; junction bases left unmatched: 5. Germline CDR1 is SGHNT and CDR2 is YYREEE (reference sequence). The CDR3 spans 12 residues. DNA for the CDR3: TGTGCCAGCAGCTTCCAGGGGGGCGGACTGTTTTTT. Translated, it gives CASSFQGGGLFF. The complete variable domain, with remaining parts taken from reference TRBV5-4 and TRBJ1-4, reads ETGVTQSPTHLIKTRGQQVTLRCSSQSGHNTVSWYQQALGQGPQFIFQYYREEENGRGNFPPRFSGLQFPNYSSELNVNALELDDSALYLCASSFQGGGLFFGSGTQLSVL.

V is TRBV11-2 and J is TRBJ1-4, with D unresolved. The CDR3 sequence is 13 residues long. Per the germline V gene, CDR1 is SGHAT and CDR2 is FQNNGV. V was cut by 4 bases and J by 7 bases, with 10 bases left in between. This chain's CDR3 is CASSSPGVEKLFF. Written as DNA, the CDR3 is TGTGCCAGCAGCTCCCCCGGAGTTGAAAAACTGTTTTTT.

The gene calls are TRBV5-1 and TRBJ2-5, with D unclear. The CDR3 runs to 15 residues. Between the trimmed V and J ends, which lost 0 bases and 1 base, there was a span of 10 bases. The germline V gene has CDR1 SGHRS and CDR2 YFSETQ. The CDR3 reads CASSLGHGPQETQYF. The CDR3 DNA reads TGCGCCAGCAGCTTGGGTCATGGGCCCCAAGAGACCCAGTACTTC.

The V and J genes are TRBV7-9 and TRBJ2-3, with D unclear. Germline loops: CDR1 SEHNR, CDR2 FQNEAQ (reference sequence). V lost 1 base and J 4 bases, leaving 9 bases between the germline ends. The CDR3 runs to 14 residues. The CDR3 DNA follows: TGTGCCAGCAGCTTAGGGTCTATCGCAGATACGCAGTATTTT. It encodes CASSLGSIADTQYF.

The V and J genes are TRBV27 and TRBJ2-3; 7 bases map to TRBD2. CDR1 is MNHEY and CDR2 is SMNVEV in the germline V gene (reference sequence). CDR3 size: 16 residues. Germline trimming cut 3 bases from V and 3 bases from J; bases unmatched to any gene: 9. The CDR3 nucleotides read TGTGCCAGCAGTTTCGGTCACGGGGGGTTAACAGATACGCAGTATTTT. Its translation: CASSFGHGGLTDTQYF.

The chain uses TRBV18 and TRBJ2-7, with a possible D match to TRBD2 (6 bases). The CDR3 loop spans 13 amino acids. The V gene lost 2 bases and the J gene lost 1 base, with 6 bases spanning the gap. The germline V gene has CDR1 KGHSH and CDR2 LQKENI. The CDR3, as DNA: TGTGCCAGCTCACCAGGGACTTCCTACGAGCAGTACTTC. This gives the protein CASSPGTSYEQYF.

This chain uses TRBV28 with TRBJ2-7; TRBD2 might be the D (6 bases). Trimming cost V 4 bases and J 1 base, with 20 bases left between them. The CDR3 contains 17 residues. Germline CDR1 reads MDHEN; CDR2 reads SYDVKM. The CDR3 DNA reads TGTGCCAGCAGTTCACCGGGTTCTAGCGCCCTTTCCTACGAGCAGTACTTC. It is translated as CASSSPGSSALSYEQYF.

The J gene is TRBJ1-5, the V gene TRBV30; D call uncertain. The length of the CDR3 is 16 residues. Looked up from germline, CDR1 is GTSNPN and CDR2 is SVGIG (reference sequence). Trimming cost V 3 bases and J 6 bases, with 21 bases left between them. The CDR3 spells CAWRTLKRVGGQPQHF. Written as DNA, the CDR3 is TGTGCCTGGAGGACCCTTAAGAGGGTAGGAGGTCAGCCCCAGCATTTT. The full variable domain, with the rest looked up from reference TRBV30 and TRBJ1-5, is SQTIHQWPATLVQPVGSPLSLECTVEGTSNPNLYWYRQAAGRGLQLLFYSVGIGQISSEVPQNLSASRPQDRQFILSSKKLLLSDSGFYLCAWRTLKRVGGQPQHFGDGTRLSIL.

The CDR3 spells CASSPSFYNEQFF. DNA for the CDR3: TGTGCCAGCAGCCCTTCCTTCTACAATGAGCAGTTCTTC. This chain connects TRBV5-6 to TRBJ2-1; no reliable D call. V was trimmed by 4 bases and J by 3 bases, leaving 8 bases between them. Germline V gene sequence: CDR1 SGHDT, CDR2 YYEEEE. This CDR3 region has 13 residues.

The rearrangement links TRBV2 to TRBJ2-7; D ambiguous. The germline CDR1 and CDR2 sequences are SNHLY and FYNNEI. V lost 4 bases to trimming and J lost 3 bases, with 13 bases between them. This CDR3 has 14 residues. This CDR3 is CASSGAFVGYEQYF. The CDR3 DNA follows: TGTGCCAGCAGTGGTGCATTCGTCGGCTACGAGCAGTACTTC. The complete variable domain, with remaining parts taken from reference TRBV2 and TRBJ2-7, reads EPEVTQTPSHQVTQMGQEVILRCVPISNHLYFYWYRQILGQKVEFLVSFYNNEISEKSEIFDDQFSVERPDGSNFTLKIRSTKLEDSAMYFCASSGAFVGYEQYFGPGTRLTVT.

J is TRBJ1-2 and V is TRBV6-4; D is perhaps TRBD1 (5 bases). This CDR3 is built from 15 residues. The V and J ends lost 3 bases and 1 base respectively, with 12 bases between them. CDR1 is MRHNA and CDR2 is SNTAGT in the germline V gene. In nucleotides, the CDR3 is TGTGCCAGCAGTGATGGCCAGGGCGGTAACTATGGCTACACCTTC. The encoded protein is CASSDGQGGNYGYTF.

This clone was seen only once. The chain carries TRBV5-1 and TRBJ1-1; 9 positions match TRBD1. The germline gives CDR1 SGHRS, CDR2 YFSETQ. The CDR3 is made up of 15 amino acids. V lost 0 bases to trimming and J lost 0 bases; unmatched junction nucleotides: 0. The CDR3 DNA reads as TGCGCCAGCAGCTTGGGGACAGGGGTGAACACTGAAGCTTTCTTT. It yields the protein CASSLGTGVNTEAFF.

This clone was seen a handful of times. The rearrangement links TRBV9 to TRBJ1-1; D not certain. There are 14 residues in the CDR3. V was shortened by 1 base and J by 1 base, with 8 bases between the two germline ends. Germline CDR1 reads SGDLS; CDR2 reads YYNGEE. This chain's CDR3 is CASSVQASNTEAFF. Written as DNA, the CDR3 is TGTGCCAGCAGCGTACAGGCATCGAACACTGAAGCTTTCTTT.

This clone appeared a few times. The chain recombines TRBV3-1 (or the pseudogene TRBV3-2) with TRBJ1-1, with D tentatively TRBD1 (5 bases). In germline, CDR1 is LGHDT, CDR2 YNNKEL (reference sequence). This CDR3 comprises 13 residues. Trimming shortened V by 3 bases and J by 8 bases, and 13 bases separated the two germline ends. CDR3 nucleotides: TGTGCCAGCAGCCACGGGGGTAAGGGAGAAGCTTTCTTT. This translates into CASSHGGKGEAFF.

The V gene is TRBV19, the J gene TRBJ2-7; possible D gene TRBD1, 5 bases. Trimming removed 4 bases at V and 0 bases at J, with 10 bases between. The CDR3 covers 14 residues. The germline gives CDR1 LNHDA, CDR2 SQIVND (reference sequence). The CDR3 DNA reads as TGTGCCAGTAGTAAGGGGCTCCCCTCCTACGAGCAGTACTTC. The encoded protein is CASSKGLPSYEQYF.

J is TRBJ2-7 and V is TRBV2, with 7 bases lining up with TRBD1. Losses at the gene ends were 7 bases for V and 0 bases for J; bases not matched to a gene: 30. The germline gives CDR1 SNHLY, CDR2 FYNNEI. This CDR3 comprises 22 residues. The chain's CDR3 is CASTTSGTDPFIRTGPSYEQYF. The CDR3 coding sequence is TGTGCCAGCACAACTAGTGGGACGGACCCATTTATCAGGACAGGCCCCTCCTACGAGCAGTACTTC. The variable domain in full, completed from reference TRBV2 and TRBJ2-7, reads EPEVTQTPSHQVTQMGQEVILRCVPISNHLYFYWYRQILGQKVEFLVSFYNNEISEKSEIFDDQFSVERPDGSNFTLKIRSTKLEDSAMYFCASTTSGTDPFIRTGPSYEQYFGPGTRLTVT.

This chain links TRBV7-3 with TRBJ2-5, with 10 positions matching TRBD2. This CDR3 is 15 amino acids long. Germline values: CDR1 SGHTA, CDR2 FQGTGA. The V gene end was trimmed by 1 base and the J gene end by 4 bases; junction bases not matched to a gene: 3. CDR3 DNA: TGTGCCAGCAGCTTAAGTCCTAGCGGGGGAGAGACCCAGTACTTC. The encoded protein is CASSLSPSGGETQYF.

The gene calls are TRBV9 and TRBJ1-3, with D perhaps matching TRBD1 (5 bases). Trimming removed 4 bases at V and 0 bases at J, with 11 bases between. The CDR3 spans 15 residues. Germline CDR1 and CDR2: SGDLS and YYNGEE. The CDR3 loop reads CASSLGGSSGNTIYF. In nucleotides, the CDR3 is TGTGCCAGCAGCCTCGGGGGGTCCTCTGGAAACACCATATATTTT.

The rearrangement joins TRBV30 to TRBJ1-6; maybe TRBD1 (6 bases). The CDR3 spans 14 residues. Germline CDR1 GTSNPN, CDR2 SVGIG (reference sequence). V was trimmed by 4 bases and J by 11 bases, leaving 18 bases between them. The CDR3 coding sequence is TGTGCCTGGATCCTTGGGGGGGCCCAGGCACCCCTCCACTTT. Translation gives CAWILGGAQAPLHF.

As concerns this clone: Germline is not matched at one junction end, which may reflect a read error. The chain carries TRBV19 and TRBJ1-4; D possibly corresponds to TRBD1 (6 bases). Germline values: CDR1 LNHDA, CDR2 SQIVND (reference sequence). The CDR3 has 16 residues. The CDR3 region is CPSTTTRLRGGEKLFF. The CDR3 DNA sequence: TGTCCCAGTACCACAACACGACTCAGGGGCGGTGAAAAACTGTTTTTT.

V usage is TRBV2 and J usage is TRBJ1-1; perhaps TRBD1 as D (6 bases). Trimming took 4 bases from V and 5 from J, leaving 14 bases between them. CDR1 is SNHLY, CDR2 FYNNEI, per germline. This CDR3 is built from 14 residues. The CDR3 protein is CASSVGGGATEAFF. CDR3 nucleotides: TGTGCCAGCAGTGTCGGCGGGGGGGCGACTGAAGCTTTCTTT.

CDR3 DNA: TGTGCCAGCAGGTTTAACCCGGGACAGGCCTTTAGCACAGATACGCAGTATTTT. It encodes CASRFNPGQAFSTDTQYF. The chain has TRBV27 and TRBJ2-3, with TRBD1 matching 8 bases. There are 18 residues in the CDR3. Germline V gives CDR1 MNHEY, CDR2 SMNVEV (reference sequence). The junction had 14 bases not matched to a gene; V was cut back by 6 bases and J by 0 bases.

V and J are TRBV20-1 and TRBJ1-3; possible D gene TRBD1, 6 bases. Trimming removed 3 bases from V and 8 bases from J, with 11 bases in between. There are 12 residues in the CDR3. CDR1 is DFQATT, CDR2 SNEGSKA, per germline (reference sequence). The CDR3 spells CSASPRGDTIYF. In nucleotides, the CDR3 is TGCAGTGCTAGTCCCAGGGGTGACACCATATATTTT.

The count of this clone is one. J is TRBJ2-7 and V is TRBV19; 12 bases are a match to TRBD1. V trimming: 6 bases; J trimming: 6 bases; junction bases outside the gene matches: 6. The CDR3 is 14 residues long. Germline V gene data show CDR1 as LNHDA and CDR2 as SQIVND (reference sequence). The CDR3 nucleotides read TGTGCCAGTAGGACCGGGACAGGGGGCGTCGAGCAGTACTTC. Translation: CASRTGTGGVEQYF.

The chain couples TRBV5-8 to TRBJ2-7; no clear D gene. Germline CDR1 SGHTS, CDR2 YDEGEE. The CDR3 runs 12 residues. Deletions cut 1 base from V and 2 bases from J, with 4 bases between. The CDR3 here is CASSLITYEQYF. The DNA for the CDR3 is TGTGCCAGCAGCTTGATCACCTACGAGCAGTACTTC.

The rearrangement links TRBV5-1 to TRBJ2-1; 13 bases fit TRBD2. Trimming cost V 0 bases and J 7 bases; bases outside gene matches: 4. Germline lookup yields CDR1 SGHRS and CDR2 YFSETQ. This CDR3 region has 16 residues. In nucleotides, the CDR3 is TGCGCCAGCAGCTTGGAACTAGCGGGGGGGCCGAATGAGCAGTTCTTC. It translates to CASSLELAGGPNEQFF.

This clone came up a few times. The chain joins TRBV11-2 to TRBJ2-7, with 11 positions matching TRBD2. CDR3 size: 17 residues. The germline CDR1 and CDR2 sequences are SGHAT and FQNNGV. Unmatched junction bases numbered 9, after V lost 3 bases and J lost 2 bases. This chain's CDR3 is CASSLGTSGGAPYEQYF. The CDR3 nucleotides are TGTGCCAGCAGCTTGGGGACTAGCGGAGGGGCCCCCTACGAGCAGTACTTC.

CDR3 in DNA: TGTGCCAGCAGTCCGATGGGACTAGCCTCGGAAGCTTTCTTT. Amino acids: CASSPMGLASEAFF. The chain joins TRBV2 to TRBJ1-1; perhaps TRBD1 as D (5 bases). The V end lost 5 bases, the J end lost 8 bases, and 18 bases lay between the germline ends. This CDR3 contains 14 residues. Germline CDR1 and CDR2: SNHLY and FYNNEI.

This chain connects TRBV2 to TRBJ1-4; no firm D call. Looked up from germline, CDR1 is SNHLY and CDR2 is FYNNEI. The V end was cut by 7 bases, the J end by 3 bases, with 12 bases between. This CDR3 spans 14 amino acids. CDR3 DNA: TGTGCCAGCACCTCGGGTCTGGCTAATGAAAAACTGTTTTTT. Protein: CASTSGLANEKLFF.